This TCR beta chain was recovered during a study of shared clonotypes between healthy human individuals. Whole-study findings and limits: Several donors showed sharing of approximately 5% of naive CD4 clonotypes.

A word on this clone: Its matching antigen is unknown.

CD45RO-negative CD8 cells positively selected for CCR7 made up the naive population, which excluded terminally differentiated effector memory CD45RA+ cells. Under the authors' procedure: Without quality scores, immunoSEQ junctional reads could not be filtered like full-length reads. The method was immunoSEQ multiplex PCR; TCRdb's version includes in-frame clones alone and lacks a portion of them. V and J calls and clone size are copied from that table; D and trimming were computed from the DNA. The sample lists roughly 2,000,000 clones, roughly 95% occurring once. The source is a man aged 18 to 30 in good health. Sequencing was carried out using naive CD8+ T cells sorted from blood.

The CDR3 reads CASSSSHLAGPYNEQFF. The CDR3 DNA reads as TGTGCCAGCAGCTCCTCCCACCTAGCAGGTCCCTACAATGAGCAGTTCTTC. The rearrangement uses TRBV11-3 and TRBJ2-1, with a weak D call TRBD2 (5 bases). Germline V CDR1 and CDR2: SGHNT, YENEEA. The V and J ends lost 4 bases and 2 bases respectively, with 18 bases between them. CDR3 length equals 17 residues.